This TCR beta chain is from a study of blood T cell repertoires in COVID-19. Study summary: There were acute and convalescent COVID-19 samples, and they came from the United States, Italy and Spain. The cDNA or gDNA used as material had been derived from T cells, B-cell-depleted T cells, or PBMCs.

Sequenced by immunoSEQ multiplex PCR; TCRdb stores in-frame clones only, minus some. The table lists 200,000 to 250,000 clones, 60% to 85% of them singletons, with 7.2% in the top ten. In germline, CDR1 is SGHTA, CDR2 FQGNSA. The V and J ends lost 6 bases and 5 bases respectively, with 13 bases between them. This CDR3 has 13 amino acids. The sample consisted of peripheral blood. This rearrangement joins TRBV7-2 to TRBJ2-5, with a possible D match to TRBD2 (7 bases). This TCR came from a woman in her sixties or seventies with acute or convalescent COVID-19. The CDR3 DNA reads TGTGCCAGCAGGGCGGGGGCTAGGGAGACCCAGTACTTC. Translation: CASRAGARETQYF.